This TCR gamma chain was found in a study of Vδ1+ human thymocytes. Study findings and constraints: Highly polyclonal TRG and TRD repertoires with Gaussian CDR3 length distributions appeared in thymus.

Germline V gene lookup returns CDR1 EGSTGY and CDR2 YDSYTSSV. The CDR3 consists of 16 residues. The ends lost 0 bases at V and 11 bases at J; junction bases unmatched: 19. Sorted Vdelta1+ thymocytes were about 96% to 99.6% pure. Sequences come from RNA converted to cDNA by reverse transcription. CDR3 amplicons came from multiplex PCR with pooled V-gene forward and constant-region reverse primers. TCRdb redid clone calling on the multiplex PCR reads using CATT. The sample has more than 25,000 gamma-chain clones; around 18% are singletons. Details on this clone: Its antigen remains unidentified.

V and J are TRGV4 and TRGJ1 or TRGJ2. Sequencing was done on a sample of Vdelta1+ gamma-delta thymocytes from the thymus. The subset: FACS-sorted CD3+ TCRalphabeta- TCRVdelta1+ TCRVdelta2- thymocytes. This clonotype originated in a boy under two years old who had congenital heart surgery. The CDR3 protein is CATWDGTYLILGQKLF. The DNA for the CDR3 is TGTGCCACCTGGGATGGGACTTACCTAATCCTGGGCCAGAAACTCTTT.